This TCR beta chain originates from a study of blood T cells in healthy people across ages. Study-level results: A greater number of naive CD4+ cells and higher diversity distinguished long-lived donors from aged donors. Naive T cell percentage strongly correlated with TCR beta diversity.

Germline CDR1 is DFQATT and CDR2 is SNEGSKA (reference sequence). The CDR3 runs 14 residues. V lost 0 bases and J 10 bases, leaving 13 bases between the germline ends. To note about this clonotype: Its antigen is not known.

A second PCR, run for about 7 to 11 cycles, used a sample-barcoded 5' primer plus a J-beta primer mix. MiXCR was run by TCRdb on the 5' RACE reads, yielding one entry per CDR3 protein. Altogether 1.5 million to 2 million distinct CDR3 sequences are present, about 50% being singletons, with the ten largest covering less than 2.5%. All donors came from Russia, were Caucasian and healthy, and spanned ages roughly 6 to 100. A minimum of 5 micrograms of total RNA was extracted per sample. The V call is TRBV20-1, the J call TRBJ1-6; D remains unclear. This TCR derives from a woman aged 40 to 55 in good health. Material for sequencing was blood. The CDR3 nucleotides read TGCAGTGCTAGAGAGCGCGGGAAACAATCACCCCTCCACTTT. Its protein is CSARERGKQSPLHF.